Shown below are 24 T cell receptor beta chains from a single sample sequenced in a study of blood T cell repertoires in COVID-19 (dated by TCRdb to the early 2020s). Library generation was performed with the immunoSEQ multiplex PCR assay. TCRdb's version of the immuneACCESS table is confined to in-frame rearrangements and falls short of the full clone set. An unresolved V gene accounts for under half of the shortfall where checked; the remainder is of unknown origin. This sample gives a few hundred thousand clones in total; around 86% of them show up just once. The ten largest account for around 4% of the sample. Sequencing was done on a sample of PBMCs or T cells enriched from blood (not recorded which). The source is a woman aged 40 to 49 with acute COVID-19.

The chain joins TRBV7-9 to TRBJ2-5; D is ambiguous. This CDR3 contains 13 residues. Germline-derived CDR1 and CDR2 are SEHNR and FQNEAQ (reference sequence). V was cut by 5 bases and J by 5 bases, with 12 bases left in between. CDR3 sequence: CASSALGGETQYF. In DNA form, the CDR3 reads TGTGCCAGCAGCGCTCTAGGTGGGGAGACCCAGTACTTC.

CDR3 loop: CATSRRTESPEAFF. The CDR3 DNA sequence: TGTGCCACCAGCAGAAGAACAGAGAGCCCTGAAGCTTTCTTT. This chain uses TRBV15 with TRBJ1-1; D gene unclear. The ends were cut back, 2 bases at V and 6 bases at J, with 13 bases in the middle. CDR1 is LNHNV and CDR2 is YYDKDF in the germline V gene (reference sequence). The CDR3 sequence is 14 residues long.

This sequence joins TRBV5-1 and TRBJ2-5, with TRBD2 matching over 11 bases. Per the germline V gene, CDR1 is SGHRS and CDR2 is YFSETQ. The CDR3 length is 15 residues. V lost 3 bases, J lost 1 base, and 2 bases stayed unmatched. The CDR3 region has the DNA TGCGCCAGCAGCTCCGGACTAGCGGGCCAAGAGACCCAGTACTTC. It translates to CASSSGLAGQETQYF.

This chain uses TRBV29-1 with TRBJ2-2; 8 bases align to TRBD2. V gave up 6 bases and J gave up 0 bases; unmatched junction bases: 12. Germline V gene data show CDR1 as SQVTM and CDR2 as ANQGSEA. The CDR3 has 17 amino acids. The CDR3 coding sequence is TGCAGCGTCTTTCTAGCGGGCCTTCCGTCGAACACCGGGGAGCTGTTTTTT. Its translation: CSVFLAGLPSNTGELFF.

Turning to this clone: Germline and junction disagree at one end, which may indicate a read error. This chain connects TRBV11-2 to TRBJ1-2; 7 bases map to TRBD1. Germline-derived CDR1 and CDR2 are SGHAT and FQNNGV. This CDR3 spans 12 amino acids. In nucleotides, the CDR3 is TGTGCCAGCAGCTTTCTAGGGGGCCTACCCGGTTTC. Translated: CASSFLGGLPGF.

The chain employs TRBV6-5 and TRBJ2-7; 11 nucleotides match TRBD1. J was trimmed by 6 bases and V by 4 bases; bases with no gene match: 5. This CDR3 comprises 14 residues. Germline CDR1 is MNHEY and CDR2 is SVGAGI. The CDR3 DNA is TGTGCCAGCAGTTCCGGGACAGGGGGGTCCGAGCAGTACTTC. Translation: CASSSGTGGSEQYF.

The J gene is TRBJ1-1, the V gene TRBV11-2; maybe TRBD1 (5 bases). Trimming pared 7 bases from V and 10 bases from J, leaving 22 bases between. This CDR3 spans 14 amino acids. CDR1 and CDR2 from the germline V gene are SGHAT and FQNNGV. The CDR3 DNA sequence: TGTGCCAGCATCTCTACGGGCGGGGGATCCGGAGCTTTCTTT. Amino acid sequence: CASISTGGGSGAFF.

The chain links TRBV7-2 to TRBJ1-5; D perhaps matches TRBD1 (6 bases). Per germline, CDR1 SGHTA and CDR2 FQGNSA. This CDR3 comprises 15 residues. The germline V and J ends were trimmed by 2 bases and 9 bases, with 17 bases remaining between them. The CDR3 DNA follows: TGTGCCAGCAGCTTACGAGGGGGACACGACGTGCCCCAGCATTTT. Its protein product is CASSLRGGHDVPQHF.

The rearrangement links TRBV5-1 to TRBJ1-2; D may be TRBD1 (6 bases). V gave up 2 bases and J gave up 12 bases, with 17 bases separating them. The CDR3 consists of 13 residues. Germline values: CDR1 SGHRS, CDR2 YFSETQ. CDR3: CASSFLQGQADTF. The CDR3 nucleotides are TGCGCCAGCAGCTTTCTACAGGGCCAGGCAGACACCTTC.

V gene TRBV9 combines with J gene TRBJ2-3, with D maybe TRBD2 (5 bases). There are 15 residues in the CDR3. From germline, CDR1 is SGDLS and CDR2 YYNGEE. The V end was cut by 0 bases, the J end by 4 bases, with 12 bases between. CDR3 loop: CASSVESPSSDTQYF. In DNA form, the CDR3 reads TGTGCCAGCAGCGTAGAATCGCCTAGCTCAGATACGCAGTATTTT.

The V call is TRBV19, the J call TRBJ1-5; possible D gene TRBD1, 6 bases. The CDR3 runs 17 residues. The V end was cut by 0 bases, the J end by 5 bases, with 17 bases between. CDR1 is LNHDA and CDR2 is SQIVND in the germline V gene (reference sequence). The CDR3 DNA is TGTGCCAGTAGTATAGATCTATTTTTACAGGGCGATCAGCCCCAGCATTTT. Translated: CASSIDLFLQGDQPQHF.

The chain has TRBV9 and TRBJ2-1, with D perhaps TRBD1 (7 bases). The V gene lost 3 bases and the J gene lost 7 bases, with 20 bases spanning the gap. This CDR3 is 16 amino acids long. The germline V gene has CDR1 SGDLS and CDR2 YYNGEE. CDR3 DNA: TGTGCCAGCAGCGCAAACGGGGGACAGCCTTGGAATGAGCAGTTCTTC. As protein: CASSANGGQPWNEQFF. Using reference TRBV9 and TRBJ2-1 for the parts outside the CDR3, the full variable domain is DSGVTQTPKHLITATGQRVTLRCSPRSGDLSVYWYQQSLDQGLQFLIQYYNGEERAKGNILERFSAQQFPDLHSELNLSSLELGDSALYFCASSANGGQPWNEQFFGPGTRLTVL.

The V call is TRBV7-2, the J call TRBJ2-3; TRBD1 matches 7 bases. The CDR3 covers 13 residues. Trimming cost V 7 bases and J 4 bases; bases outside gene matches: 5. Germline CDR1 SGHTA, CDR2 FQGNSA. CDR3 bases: TGTGCCAGCACTCGACAGGGCCCAGATACGCAGTATTTT. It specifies CASTRQGPDTQYF.

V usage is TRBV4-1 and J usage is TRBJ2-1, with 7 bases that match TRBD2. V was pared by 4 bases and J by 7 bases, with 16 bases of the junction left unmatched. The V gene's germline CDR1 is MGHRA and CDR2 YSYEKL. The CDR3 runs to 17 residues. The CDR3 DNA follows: TGCGCCAGCAGCCTCCTATTAATGCCTAGCGGCAAGAATGAGCAGTTCTTC. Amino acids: CASSLLLMPSGKNEQFF.

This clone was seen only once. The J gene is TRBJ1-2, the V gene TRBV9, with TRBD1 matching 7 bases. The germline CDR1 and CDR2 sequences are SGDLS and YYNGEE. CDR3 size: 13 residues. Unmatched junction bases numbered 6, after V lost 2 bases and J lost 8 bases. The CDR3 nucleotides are TGTGCCAGCAGCGTCCGGACAGGAGACGGCTACACCTTC. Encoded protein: CASSVRTGDGYTF.

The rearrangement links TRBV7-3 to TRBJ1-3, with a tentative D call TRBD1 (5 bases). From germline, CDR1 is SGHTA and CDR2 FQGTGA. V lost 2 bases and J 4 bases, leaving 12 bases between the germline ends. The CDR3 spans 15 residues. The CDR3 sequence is CASSLEAGIGNTIYF. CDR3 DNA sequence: TGTGCCAGCAGCTTAGAGGCAGGGATCGGAAACACCATATATTTT.

The DNA of the CDR3 is TGTGCCAGCAGCTTCCCCGGGACTAGCCCGTACAATGAGCAGTTCTTC. It specifies CASSFPGTSPYNEQFF. The chain has TRBV5-4 and TRBJ2-1; 9 positions agree with TRBD2. J lost 4 bases, V lost 2 bases, and 7 bases had no gene match. This CDR3 comprises 16 residues. Germline V gene sequence: CDR1 SGHNT, CDR2 YYREEE (reference sequence).

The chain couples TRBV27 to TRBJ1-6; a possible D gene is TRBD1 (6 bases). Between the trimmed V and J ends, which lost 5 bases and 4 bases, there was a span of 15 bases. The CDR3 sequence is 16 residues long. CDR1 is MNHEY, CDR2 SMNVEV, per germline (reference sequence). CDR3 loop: CASSARGAIYNSPLHF. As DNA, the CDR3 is TGTGCCAGCAGTGCACGGGGGGCGATTTATAATTCACCCCTCCACTTT.

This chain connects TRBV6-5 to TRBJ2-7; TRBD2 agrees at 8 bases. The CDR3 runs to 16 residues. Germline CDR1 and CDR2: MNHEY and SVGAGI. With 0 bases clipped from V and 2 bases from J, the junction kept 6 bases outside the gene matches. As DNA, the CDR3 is TGTGCCAGCAGTTACTCTAGCGGGCGGGGGGCCTACGAGCAGTACTTC. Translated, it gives CASSYSSGRGAYEQYF.

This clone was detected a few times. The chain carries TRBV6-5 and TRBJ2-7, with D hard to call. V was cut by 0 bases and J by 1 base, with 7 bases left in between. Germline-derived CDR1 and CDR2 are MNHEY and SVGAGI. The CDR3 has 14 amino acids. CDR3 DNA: TGTGCCAGCAGTTACTCTGGGCCGTCCTACGAGCAGTACTTC. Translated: CASSYSGPSYEQYF.

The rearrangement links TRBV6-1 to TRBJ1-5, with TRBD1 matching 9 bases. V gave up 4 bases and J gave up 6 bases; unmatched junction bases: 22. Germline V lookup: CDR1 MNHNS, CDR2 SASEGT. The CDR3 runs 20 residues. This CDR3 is CASSVHVPGQGFIMGQPQHF. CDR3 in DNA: TGTGCCAGCAGTGTCCACGTACCGGGACAGGGTTTTATCATGGGTCAGCCCCAGCATTTT.

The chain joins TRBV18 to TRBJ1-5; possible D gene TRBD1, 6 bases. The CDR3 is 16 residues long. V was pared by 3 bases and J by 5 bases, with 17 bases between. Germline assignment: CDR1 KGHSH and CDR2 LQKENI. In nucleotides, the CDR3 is TGTGCCAGCTCACCGGGGGCAGGGGCTGGGGATCAGCCCCAGCATTTT. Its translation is CASSPGAGAGDQPQHF.

CDR3 nucleotide sequence: TGTGCCAGCAGCTCATACACCCAGCGGGGGGGCCGTAACAATGAGCAGTTCTTC. This sequence encodes CASSSYTQRGGRNNEQFF. J is TRBJ2-1 and V is TRBV7-2, with 10 bases lining up with TRBD2. Germline V lookup: CDR1 SGHTA, CDR2 FQGNSA. Trimming took 4 bases from V and 5 from J; bases not matched to a gene: 14. The CDR3 runs 18 residues.

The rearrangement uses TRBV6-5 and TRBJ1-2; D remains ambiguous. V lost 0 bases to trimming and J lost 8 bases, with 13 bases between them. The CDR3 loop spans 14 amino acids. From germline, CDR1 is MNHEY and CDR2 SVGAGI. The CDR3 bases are TGTGCCAGCAGTTACTCCGGAGCCCGAGTAGGCTACACCTTC. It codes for CASSYSGARVGYTF.